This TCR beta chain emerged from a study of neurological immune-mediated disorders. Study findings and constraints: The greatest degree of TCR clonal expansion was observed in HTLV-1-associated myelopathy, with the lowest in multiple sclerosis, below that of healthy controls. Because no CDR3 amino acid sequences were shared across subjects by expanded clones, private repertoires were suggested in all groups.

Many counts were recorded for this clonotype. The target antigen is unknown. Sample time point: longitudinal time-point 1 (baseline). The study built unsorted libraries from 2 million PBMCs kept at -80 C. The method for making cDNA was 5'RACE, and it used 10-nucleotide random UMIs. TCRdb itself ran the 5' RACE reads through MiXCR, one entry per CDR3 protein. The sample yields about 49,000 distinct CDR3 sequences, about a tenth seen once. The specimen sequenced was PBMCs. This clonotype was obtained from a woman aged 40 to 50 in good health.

The CDR3 nucleotides read TGCGCCAGCAGCGAGGACAGCTCTGGAAACACCATATATTTT. It codes for CASSEDSSGNTIYF. The J gene is TRBJ1-3, the V gene TRBV5-1, with D possibly TRBD1 on 6 matching bases. The CDR3 length is 14 residues. Germline-derived CDR1 and CDR2 are SGHRS and YFSETQ. Deletions cut 4 bases from V and 0 bases from J, with 8 bases between.